This T cell receptor (beta chain) was retrieved from a study of T cell responses to AZD1222 COVID-19 vaccine. Overall study findings and caveats: At 160-218 and 743-854, vaccine-associated CD4 TCRs were dominant, and they spanned spike. Once two AZD1222 doses were given, Spike-specific TCR breadth and depth went up. Repertoire sampling was restricted to post-peak T cell response timepoints.

Sequencing used immunoSEQ multiplex PCR; TCRdb keeps in-frame clones, though not all of them. The sample holds 150,000 or so clones, roughly nine tenths seen once. Of note for this clone: Its target is not known.

CDR3 length: 14 residues. CDR1 and CDR2 from the germline V gene are KGHDR and SFDVKD. With 6 bases removed from V and 0 bases from J, the gap between germline ends came to 9 bases. The receptor comes from an adult in good health. Sequencing used peripheral blood, obtained on day 0 of AZD1222 vaccination. The chain joins TRBV24-1 to TRBJ2-3, with D unclear. The DNA for the CDR3 is TGTGCCACCAGTCACTACGGAAGCACAGATACGCAGTATTTT. Translation gives CATSHYGSTDTQYF.